This T cell receptor (beta chain) was documented in a study of blood T cell repertoires in COVID-19. Study-wide background: From the United States, Italy and Spain came samples of acute and convalescent COVID-19. From T cells, B-cell-depleted T cells, or PBMCs came the material, which was cDNA or gDNA.

In the original workflow: From reference gene primer amplification, estimates of nucleated cell counts were derived. TCRdb's table, derived via immunoSEQ multiplex PCR, lists solely in-frame clones and lacks some. The V and J calls and clone size are taken from that table; D and trimming were inferred from the DNA. This sample has about 180,000 clones, with around 80% found just once. The V end was cut by 2 bases, the J end by 4 bases, with 14 bases between. This CDR3 spans 15 amino acids. In germline, CDR1 is SGHTA, CDR2 FQGNSA. This clonotype was obtained from a woman aged 60-70 years with acute or convalescent COVID-19. The sequenced sample consisted of peripheral blood. V and J are TRBV7-2 and TRBJ1-2; D is possibly TRBD1 (6 bases). The CDR3 DNA reads as TGTGCCAGCAGCTTAACAGGGCCCTGGGTCTATGGCTACACCTTC. Its translation: CASSLTGPWVYGYTF.